Listed here are 21 T cell receptor beta chains from one sample, sequenced in a study of monozygotic twins with inflammatory bowel disease. TCRdb re-called the 5' RACE reads; every CDR3 protein appears as one record, without DNA. In all, the sample yields around 220,000 distinct CDR3 sequences. Sample: blood. Source of these receptors: a human donor with ulcerative colitis or Crohn's disease, or a healthy co-twin of an affected twin (not recorded which).

The V and J genes are TRBV20-1 and TRBJ1-1; TCRdb's assignment of TRBD1 cannot be checked, as there is no DNA. The CDR3 covers 14 residues. Germline CDR1 is DFQATT and CDR2 is SNEGSKA (reference sequence). CDR3 residues: CSATQGASVAEAFF.

V and J are TRBV19 and TRBJ2-7; the D call of TRBD1 rests on TCRdb alone, since no DNA is present to check it. The CDR3 contains 17 residues. CDR1 and CDR2 (germline): LNHDA, SQIVND (reference sequence). The CDR3 sequence: CASMGTLGLKGRDEQYF.

The chain has TRBV7-9 and TRBJ1-1; no DNA is available, so the TRBD1 call from TCRdb remains unchecked. This CDR3 spans 15 amino acids. Germline lookup yields CDR1 SEHNR and CDR2 FQNEAQ (reference sequence). The CDR3 protein is CASSWDRFRTTEAFF.

CDR3 region: CASSLRERYEQYF. The chain combines TRBV7-2 with TRBJ2-7. This CDR3 comprises 13 residues. Germline V CDR1 and CDR2: SGHTA, FQGNSA.

This rearrangement joins TRBV19 to TRBJ2-1. Germline V CDR1 and CDR2: LNHDA, SQIVND (reference sequence). The CDR3 has 16 amino acids. The CDR3 loop reads CASSIGLAGVVNEQFF. Based on the CDR3 plus reference TRBV19 and TRBJ2-1, the full variable domain is DGGITQSPKYLFRKEGQNVTLSCEQNLNHDAMYWYRQDPGQGLRLIYYSQIVNDFQKGDIAEGYSVSREKKESFPLTVTSAQKNPTAFYLCASSIGLAGVVNEQFFGPGTRLTVL.

The chain has TRBV4-1 and TRBJ2-3. The CDR3 spans 15 residues. Germline V gene lookup returns CDR1 MGHRA and CDR2 YSYEKL. CDR3 in amino acids: CASSQDTVSTDTQYF.

The CDR3 is CASSAGTDYGYTF. This rearrangement joins TRBV12-3 or TRBV12-4 to TRBJ1-2; TCRdb selects TRBD1, and the lack of DNA leaves this call unchecked. The CDR3 consists of 13 residues.

The chain recombines TRBV27 with TRBJ2-1; as DNA is missing, the TRBD2 call by TCRdb cannot be tested. Germline-derived CDR1 and CDR2 are MNHEY and SMNVEV (reference sequence). This CDR3 comprises 14 residues. This chain's CDR3 is CASSYRGGPSEQFF.

This chain uses TRBV5-1 with TRBJ2-7; TCRdb calls TRBD1, which cannot be checked without DNA. The CDR3 length is 15 residues. The V gene's germline CDR1 is SGHRS and CDR2 YFSETQ. The CDR3 loop is CASSWTGVGPYEQYF.

V gene TRBV30 combines with J gene TRBJ2-1; TCRdb picks TRBD2, but there is no DNA to check that call. This CDR3 is 14 amino acids long. The germline V gene encodes CDR1 GTSNPN and CDR2 SVGIG (reference sequence). The CDR3 reads CAWRPGLARGEQFF.

The chain joins TRBV5-1 to TRBJ1-5; TCRdb's D gene call, TRBD1, goes unchecked for lack of DNA. Germline CDR1 reads SGHRS; CDR2 reads YFSETQ. This CDR3 is 15 amino acids long. The CDR3: CASSPGHQSNQPQHF.

The rearrangement uses TRBV20-1 and TRBJ1-3. The CDR3 totals 14 residues. Looked up from germline, CDR1 is DFQATT and CDR2 is SNEGSKA (reference sequence). This CDR3 is CSARDPGGENTIYF.

The chain combines TRBV6-5 with TRBJ1-6. There are 14 residues in the CDR3. Germline V CDR1 and CDR2: MNHEY, SVGAGI. CDR3 in amino acids: CASSYSPVNSPLHF.

This chain uses TRBV7-6 with TRBJ2-3; TCRdb returns TRBD1, unconfirmable since there is no DNA. Germline V lookup: CDR1 SGHVS, CDR2 FNYEAQ. CDR3 length: 14 residues. This CDR3 reads CASSFGTGVDTQYF.

V is TRBV4-2 and J is TRBJ2-7; TCRdb's D gene call, TRBD2, goes unchecked for lack of DNA. The CDR3 sequence is 15 residues long. From germline, CDR1 is LGHNA and CDR2 YNFKEQ. The CDR3 loop reads CASSQGLAEIYEQYF.

The chain combines TRBV5-1 with TRBJ2-5; as DNA is missing, the TRBD2 call by TCRdb cannot be tested. The CDR3 sequence is 16 residues long. CDR1 and CDR2 from the germline V gene are SGHRS and YFSETQ. The CDR3 sequence: CASSLAASGAQETQYF.

The chain employs TRBV7-2 and TRBJ2-5; there is no DNA to check the TCRdb D call of TRBD2. Germline assignment: CDR1 SGHTA and CDR2 FQGNSA. The CDR3 sequence is 14 residues long. The CDR3 region is CASSLAGLQETQYF.

The V call is TRBV5-1, the J call TRBJ1-2; TCRdb outputs TRBD1, but without DNA this stays unchecked. The CDR3 is made up of 16 amino acids. The germline V gene has CDR1 SGHRS and CDR2 YFSETQ. The CDR3 spells CASSLDRGNPNYGYTF.

The chain carries TRBV10-3 and TRBJ2-3; TCRdb's D gene call, TRBD1, goes unchecked for lack of DNA. The germline V gene has CDR1 ENHRY and CDR2 SYGVKD. The CDR3 spans 16 residues. The CDR3 sequence: CAISDLWDRDPDTQYF.

V is TRBV7-6 and J is TRBJ2-1; TCRdb lists TRBD2, though no DNA is available to test this call. The CDR3 loop spans 17 amino acids. Germline-derived CDR1 and CDR2 are SGHVS and FNYEAQ. CDR3 loop: CASSLGRGRGGRNEQFF.

The V gene is TRBV7-2, the J gene TRBJ2-7; the D call from TCRdb, TRBD1, cannot be confirmed without DNA. Per the germline V gene, CDR1 is SGHTA and CDR2 is FQGNSA. The CDR3 has 14 amino acids. CDR3 loop: CASSWTVSSYEQYF.